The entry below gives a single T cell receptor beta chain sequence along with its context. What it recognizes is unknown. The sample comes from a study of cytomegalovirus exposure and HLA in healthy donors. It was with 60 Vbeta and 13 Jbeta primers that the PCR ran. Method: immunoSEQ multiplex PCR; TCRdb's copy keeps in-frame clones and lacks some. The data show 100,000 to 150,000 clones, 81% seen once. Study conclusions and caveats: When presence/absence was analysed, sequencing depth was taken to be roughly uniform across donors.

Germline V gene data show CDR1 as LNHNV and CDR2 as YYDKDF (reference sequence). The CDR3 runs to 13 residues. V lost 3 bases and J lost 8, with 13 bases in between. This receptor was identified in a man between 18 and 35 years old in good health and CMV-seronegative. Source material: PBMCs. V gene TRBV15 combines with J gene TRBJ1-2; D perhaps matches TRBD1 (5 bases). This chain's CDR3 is CATSRPLGGGYTF. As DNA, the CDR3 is TGTGCCACCAGCAGGCCGCTGGGGGGGGGCTACACCTTC.